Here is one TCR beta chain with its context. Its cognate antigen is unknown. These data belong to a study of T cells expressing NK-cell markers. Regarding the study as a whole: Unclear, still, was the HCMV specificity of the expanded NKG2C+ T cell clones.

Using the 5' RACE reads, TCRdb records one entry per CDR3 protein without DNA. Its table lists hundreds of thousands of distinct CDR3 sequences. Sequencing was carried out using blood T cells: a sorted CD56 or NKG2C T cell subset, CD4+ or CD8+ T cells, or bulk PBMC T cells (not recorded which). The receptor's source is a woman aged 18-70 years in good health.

CDR3 protein: CASSVRQEGNEQFF. The chain employs TRBV9 and TRBJ2-1; TCRdb names TRBD1, which stays unverified in the absence of DNA. The CDR3 is made up of 14 amino acids. Germline lookup yields CDR1 SGDLS and CDR2 YYNGEE. Full variable domain (missing parts from reference TRBV9 and TRBJ2-1): DSGVTQTPKHLITATGQRVTLRCSPRSGDLSVYWYQQSLDQGLQFLIQYYNGEERAKGNILERFSAQQFPDLHSELNLSSLELGDSALYFCASSVRQEGNEQFFGPGTRLTVL.